The next 16 T cell receptor beta chains were all read from a single sample in a study of glioma-infiltrating T cells after dendritic cell vaccination. Using immunoSEQ multiplex PCR, the repertoire was profiled, and TCRdb retains in-frame clones only, with some absent. The data hold fewer than 45,000 clones, with around four fifths observed a single time. The sequences come from blood, collected before dendritic cell vaccination. All receptors come from a human donor with glioblastoma.

The DNA for the CDR3 is TGTGCCTGGAGTGCTCTAAAGGACAAAAACCAGCCCCAGCATTTT. Amino acid sequence: CAWSALKDKNQPQHF. The chain carries TRBV30 and TRBJ1-5; tentative D call: TRBD1 (5 bases). Germline loops: CDR1 GTSNPN, CDR2 SVGIG (reference sequence). The CDR3 totals 15 residues. V was clipped by 1 base and J by 7 bases, with 17 bases between them. Looking up the rest from reference TRBV30 and TRBJ1-5 gives the full variable domain: SQTIHQWPATLVQPVGSPLSLECTVEGTSNPNLYWYRQAAGRGLQLLFYSVGIGQISSEVPQNLSASRPQDRQFILSSKKLLLSDSGFYLCAWSALKDKNQPQHFGDGTRLSIL.

The CDR3 DNA reads as TGCGCCAGCAGCCAAGAAGGACAGAGCACAGATACGCAGTATTTT. This translates into CASSQEGQSTDTQYF. V gene TRBV4-3 combines with J gene TRBJ2-3; possibly TRBD1 for D (6 bases). Deletions cut 0 bases from V and 0 bases from J, with 7 bases between. Germline V gene lookup returns CDR1 LGHNA and CDR2 YSLEER. The CDR3 has 15 amino acids.

J is TRBJ1-5 and V is TRBV2, with 7 bases fitting TRBD1. The J segment lost 0 bases and the V segment lost 5 bases, leaving 7 bases of the junction unmatched. Germline CDR1 and CDR2: SNHLY and FYNNEI. The CDR3 length is 16 residues. For the CDR3, the DNA is TGTGCCAGCAGTACCGGGACAGTCTATAGCAATCAGCCCCAGCATTTT. It yields the protein CASSTGTVYSNQPQHF.

This clone was found a few times. The rearrangement uses TRBV2 and TRBJ2-2, with D possibly TRBD1 on 5 matching bases. Germline CDR1 is SNHLY and CDR2 is FYNNEI. The CDR3 totals 13 residues. V lost 7 bases and J 0 bases, leaving 6 bases between the germline ends. The CDR3 DNA is TGTGCCAGCAAGACAGCGAACACCGGGGAGCTGTTTTTT. It translates to CASKTANTGELFF.

The rearrangement links TRBV4-3 to TRBJ2-1, with 11 bases identical to TRBD2. CDR1 is LGHNA and CDR2 is YSLEER in the germline V gene. After removal of 0 bases from V and 8 bases from J, the junction contained 12 bases not matched to a gene. This CDR3 contains 18 residues. For the CDR3, the DNA is TGCGCCAGCAGCCAAGATCCTAGCGGGGGGACGGGTAGTCATGAGCAGTTCTTC. Translated, it gives CASSQDPSGGTGSHEQFF.

This sequence joins TRBV6-5 and TRBJ2-7, with D possibly matching TRBD1 (6 bases). The CDR3 totals 15 residues. Trimming removed 2 bases at V and 2 bases at J, with 13 bases between. Germline-derived CDR1 and CDR2 are MNHEY and SVGAGI. This CDR3 is CASSYGTPGAYEQYF. In DNA, the CDR3 is TGTGCCAGCAGTTACGGTACGCCAGGGGCCTACGAGCAGTACTTC.

The chain has TRBV5-4 and TRBJ2-6, with TRBD1 matching 8 bases. This CDR3 region has 15 residues. V gave up 3 bases and J gave up 2 bases; unmatched junction bases: 1. The V gene's germline CDR1 is SGHNT and CDR2 YYREEE (reference sequence). For the CDR3, the DNA is TGTGCCAGCAGCTCACAGGGGGCTGGGGCCAACGTCCTGACTTTC. Protein: CASSSQGAGANVLTF.

The rearrangement links TRBV9 to TRBJ2-3; 8 bases map to TRBD2. Trimming cost V 0 bases and J 4 bases; bases outside gene matches: 7. The V gene's germline CDR1 is SGDLS and CDR2 YYNGEE. The CDR3 covers 16 residues. This CDR3 is CASSVENGGAADTQYF. CDR3 nucleotides: TGTGCCAGCAGCGTAGAGAACGGGGGGGCGGCAGATACGCAGTATTTT.

V gene TRBV10-3 combines with J gene TRBJ2-3, with 8 nucleotides matching TRBD2. CDR3 length: 16 amino acids. Germline values: CDR1 ENHRY, CDR2 SYGVKD. V dropped 5 bases and J dropped 0; count of bases not matched to a gene: 7. CDR3 nucleotide sequence: TGTGCCATCAGTCGGGGCGGGGGGCCAAGCACAGATACGCAGTATTTT. Protein product: CAISRGGGPSTDTQYF.

The chain carries TRBV10-3 and TRBJ1-6; 7 positions agree with TRBD1. The CDR3 runs to 14 residues. Trimming removed 10 bases from V and 0 bases from J; junction bases left unmatched: 3. Germline values: CDR1 ENHRY, CDR2 SYGVKD. CDR3 protein: CATRQGSYNSPLHF. The CDR3 bases are TGTGCCACCAGACAGGGCTCCTATAATTCACCCCTCCACTTT.

The sample holds one count of this clone. CDR3 amino acids: CATSREANYEQYF. CDR3 sequence (DNA): TGTGCCACCAGCAGAGAAGCAAACTACGAGCAGTACTTC. V and J are TRBV15 and TRBJ2-7; D call uncertain. V lost 0 bases, J lost 3 bases, and 6 bases lay in between. The CDR3 consists of 13 residues. Per the germline V gene, CDR1 is LNHNV and CDR2 is YYDKDF (reference sequence). Using reference TRBV15 and TRBJ2-7 for the parts outside the CDR3, the full variable domain is DAMVIQNPRYQVTQFGKPVTLSCSQTLNHNVMYWYQQKSSQAPKLLFHYYDKDFNNEADTPDNFQSRRPNTSFCFLDIRSPGLGDTAMYLCATSREANYEQYFGPGTRLTVT.

The rearrangement joins TRBV6-5 to TRBJ2-2; D uncertain. The CDR3 is 11 amino acids. V was clipped by 4 bases and J by 6 bases, with 3 bases between them. Germline V lookup: CDR1 MNHEY, CDR2 SVGAGI. The CDR3 here is CASSFAGELFF. The CDR3 DNA reads as TGTGCCAGCAGTTTCGCCGGGGAGCTGTTTTTT.

This clone was seen just once. The V gene is TRBV27, the J gene TRBJ2-3; no clear D gene. The germline gives CDR1 MNHEY, CDR2 SMNVEV (reference sequence). Trimming left V 0 bases short and J 14 bases short, with 18 bases between. This CDR3 is built from 14 residues. The DNA for the CDR3 is TGTGCCAGCAGTTTATCTAAAACCACAAACGTTTGGTATTTT. Its protein is CASSLSKTTNVWYF.

This sequence joins TRBV11-3 and TRBJ2-7; D possibly corresponds to TRBD1 (6 bases). The CDR3 runs to 16 residues. Germline CDR1 and CDR2: SGHNT and YENEEA. V lost 2 bases and J lost 1, with 15 bases in between. The CDR3 bases are TGTGCCAGCAGCTTATTACAGGGAACATGGTCCTACGAGCAGTACTTC. Protein sequence: CASSLLQGTWSYEQYF.

The chain recombines TRBV30 with TRBJ2-3; possible D gene TRBD2, 5 bases. The CDR3 runs 13 residues. The germline gives CDR1 GTSNPN, CDR2 SVGIG (reference sequence). V gave up 7 bases and J gave up 1 base, with 12 bases separating them. DNA of the CDR3: TGTGCCTCGAGGGTAGTGGGCACAGATACGCAGTATTTT. Translation: CASRVVGTDTQYF.

This clone was detected only a few times. The genes are TRBV12-5 and TRBJ2-3, with 8 bases aligning to TRBD2. Per the germline V gene, CDR1 is LGHNT and CDR2 is FRNRAP. The V gene end was trimmed by 1 base and the J gene end by 4 bases; junction bases not matched to a gene: 13. This CDR3 is 18 amino acids long. CDR3 coding DNA: TGTGCTAGTGGTTTGGATATAGGACGGGGGGGCATATCAGATACGCAGTATTTT. This translates into CASGLDIGRGGISDTQYF.